These 23 T cell receptor beta chains were all obtained from the same sample, sequenced in a study of T cell repertoires in cytomegalovirus infection. TCRdb itself ran the reads through MiXCR, one entry per CDR3 protein. The table shows 680,000 or so distinct CDR3 sequences, with roughly 36% occurring only once. Sequenced material: PBMCs. These receptors were taken from a human donor in good health (CMV status not recorded). Some clones in this sample may be carry-over from other donors' samples.

In DNA form, the CDR3 reads TGTGCCAGCATCAGGAGGGGTGGGAACTATGGCTACACCTTC. Translated: CASIRRGGNYGYTF. The chain recombines TRBV28 with TRBJ1-2; tentatively, D is TRBD1 (5 bases). Germline V gene data show CDR1 as MDHEN and CDR2 as SYDVKM. The CDR3 has 14 amino acids. With 7 bases removed from V and 2 bases from J, the gap between germline ends came to 14 bases.

This clonotype was seen many times. This rearrangement joins TRBV7-8 to TRBJ2-5, with 7 positions matching TRBD1. V lost 4 bases, J lost 5 bases, and 7 bases stayed unmatched. Per germline, CDR1 SGHVS and CDR2 FQNEAQ. The CDR3 totals 14 residues. The CDR3 DNA reads as TGTGCCAGCAGCTCCGGACAGGTTGGGGAGACCCAGTACTTC. Encoded protein: CASSSGQVGETQYF.

Note on this clonotype: This CDR3 is missing its conserved last phenylalanine or tryptophan, likely due to a read error. This rearrangement joins TRBV28 to TRBJ2-7; 8 bases are a match to TRBD2. Germline CDR1 reads MDHEN; CDR2 reads SYDVKM. J was trimmed by 0 bases and V by 4 bases; bases with no gene match: 2. The CDR3 spans 14 residues. The CDR3 sequence is CASSYGLASYEQYL. The CDR3, as DNA: TGTGCCAGCAGTTACGGACTAGCCTCCTACGAGCAGTACCTC.

This clonotype has a handful of counts. The chain links TRBV20-1 to TRBJ2-7; D unresolved. The ends were cut back, 5 bases at V and 6 bases at J, with 14 bases in the middle. The CDR3 sequence is 12 residues long. Germline CDR1 reads DFQATT; CDR2 reads SNEGSKA (reference sequence). CDR3 protein: CSALYQTTEQYF. As DNA, the CDR3 is TGCAGTGCTTTATACCAGACGACCGAGCAGTACTTC.

This clonotype has only a few counts. This chain uses TRBV27 with TRBJ1-4, with TRBD1 matching over 9 bases. Looked up from germline, CDR1 is MNHEY and CDR2 is SMNVEV (reference sequence). The CDR3 consists of 17 residues. J lost 8 bases, V lost 6 bases, and 16 bases had no gene match. DNA for the CDR3: TGTGCCAGCAGCCTACCGGGACAGGGAAGTAATGAGGAAAAACTGTTTTTT. Translated, it gives CASSLPGQGSNEEKLFF.

This clonotype was seen a few times. The rearrangement joins TRBV28 to TRBJ2-3; D perhaps matches TRBD2 (6 bases). Germline V gives CDR1 MDHEN, CDR2 SYDVKM. V gave up 4 bases and J gave up 1 base, with 9 bases separating them. This CDR3 is built from 14 residues. CDR3 loop: CASSSPGGTDTQYF. CDR3 DNA sequence: TGTGCCAGCAGTTCTCCGGGGGGCACAGATACGCAGTATTTT.

As DNA, the CDR3 is TGCAGTGCTAGAGATCCGAAGGGCGGGGAGTGGGCTTTCTTT. Translation gives CSARDPKGGEWAFF. The gene calls are TRBV20-1 and TRBJ1-1; no reliable D call. The CDR3 is 14 residues long. Germline V gene lookup returns CDR1 DFQATT and CDR2 SNEGSKA (reference sequence). V dropped 0 bases and J dropped 11 bases, with 19 bases sitting between them.

This chain connects TRBV4-2 to TRBJ2-2; D perhaps matches TRBD1 (6 bases). Looked up from germline, CDR1 is LGHNA and CDR2 is YNFKEQ. This CDR3 is 14 amino acids long. Trimming removed 6 bases at V and 1 base at J, with 9 bases between. In DNA form, the CDR3 reads TGTGCCAGCAGGGACAGCCTGAACACCGGGGAGCTGTTTTTT. Protein sequence: CASRDSLNTGELFF.

Concerning this clonotype itself: One end of the junction does not line up with germline, which may come from a read error. This chain uses TRBV11-1 with TRBJ2-1; 7 bases fit TRBD1. This CDR3 has 14 residues. Germline V gene lookup returns CDR1 SGHAT and CDR2 FQDESV (reference sequence). CDR3 sequence reads: CASSLRDRDFEQFF. CDR3 sequence (DNA): TGTGCAAGCAGCTTAAGAGACAGGGATTTCGAGCAGTTCTTC. The complete variable domain, with remaining parts taken from reference TRBV11-1 and TRBJ2-1, reads EAEVAQSPRYKITEKSQAVAFWCDPISGHATLYWYRQILGQGPELLVQFQDESVVDDSQLPKDRFSAERLKGVDSTLKIQPAELGDSAMYLCASSLRDRDFEQFFGPGTRLTVL.

This clonotype has at least ten counts. This sequence joins TRBV7-6 and TRBJ1-5; TRBD1 agrees at 7 bases. Germline V gene sequence: CDR1 SGHVS, CDR2 FNYEAQ. The CDR3 loop spans 18 amino acids. V shed 5 bases and J 4 bases; nucleotides not matched to a gene: 17. CDR3 nucleotides: TGTGCCAGCAGCGGAGGATTGACAGGGTGGCCGGCGAATCAGCCCCAGCATTTT. Its translation: CASSGGLTGWPANQPQHF.

This clonotype was seen a few times. As DNA, the CDR3 is TGCGCCAGCAGCCAAACGGGGGGGAACACCGGGGAGCTGTTTTTT. It codes for CASSQTGGNTGELFF. The V and J genes are TRBV4-1 and TRBJ2-2; 7 nucleotides agree with TRBD2. V was clipped by 2 bases and J by 1 base; unmatched bases: 1. The germline CDR1 and CDR2 sequences are MGHRA and YSYEKL. CDR3 size: 15 residues.

The V call is TRBV7-9, the J call TRBJ2-1; 8 nucleotides agree with TRBD1. The CDR3 is 15 residues long. Germline CDR1 reads SEHNR; CDR2 reads FQNEAQ (reference sequence). V was pared by 5 bases and J by 6 bases, with 9 bases of the junction left unmatched. The CDR3 here is CASSPKWTGSNEQFF. The CDR3 nucleotides are TGTGCCAGCAGCCCGAAATGGACAGGGTCCAATGAGCAGTTCTTC. The whole variable domain, remainder taken from reference TRBV7-9 and TRBJ2-1, is DTGVSQNPRHKITKRGQNVTFRCDPISEHNRLYWYRQTLGQGPEFLTYFQNEAQLEKSRLLSDRFSAERPKGSFSTLEIQRTEQGDSAMYLCASSPKWTGSNEQFFGPGTRLTVL.

The chain links TRBV7-9 to TRBJ2-2; 9 bases are shared with TRBD2. J lost 0 bases, V lost 10 bases, and 9 bases had no gene match. The CDR3 spans 16 residues. Germline-derived CDR1 and CDR2 are SEHNR and FQNEAQ (reference sequence). DNA for the CDR3: TGTGCCACCCGACTAGCGGAGATTGCGAACACCGGGGAGCTGTTTTTT. It specifies CATRLAEIANTGELFF.

This clonotype has a handful of counts. V gene TRBV28 combines with J gene TRBJ1-3; no clear D. Germline CDR1 and CDR2: MDHEN and SYDVKM. CDR3 length: 14 amino acids. The V end was cut by 2 bases, the J end by 0 bases, with 5 bases between. This chain's CDR3 is CASSLRNSGNTIYF. CDR3 bases: TGTGCCAGCAGTTTAAGGAACTCTGGAAACACCATATATTTT.

This clonotype was seen a few times. The chain carries TRBV7-9 and TRBJ2-2; D is unresolved. This CDR3 region has 16 residues. V was trimmed by 3 bases and J by 2 bases, leaving 13 bases between them. Germline CDR1 SEHNR, CDR2 FQNEAQ (reference sequence). CDR3: CASSLLPGVNTGELFF. The CDR3 DNA reads as TGTGCCAGCAGCTTGCTCCCGGGCGTTAACACCGGGGAGCTGTTTTTT.

The chain employs TRBV19 and TRBJ2-5, with D unresolved. CDR3 length: 12 residues. Germline loops: CDR1 LNHDA, CDR2 SQIVND (reference sequence). Trimming removed 6 bases at V and 0 bases at J, with 5 bases between. The DNA for the CDR3 is TGTGCCAGTAGGGGGTACCAAGAGACCCAGTACTTC. It yields the protein CASRGYQETQYF.

The CDR3 region has the DNA TGTGCCAGCAGTTACAGATGGGACAGACCTAACTACAATGAGCAGTTCTTC. Protein: CASSYRWDRPNYNEQFF. This chain connects TRBV6-1 to TRBJ2-1, with 7 bases aligning to TRBD1. The J segment lost 3 bases and the V segment lost 5 bases, leaving 13 bases of the junction unmatched. The germline gives CDR1 MNHNS, CDR2 SASEGT. The CDR3 is made up of 17 amino acids.

This clonotype came up a few times. The CDR3 DNA reads TGTGCCAGCAGCTTTCAAGGCGGTCAGCCCCAGCATTTT. It yields the protein CASSFQGGQPQHF. This rearrangement joins TRBV7-9 to TRBJ1-5; D is undetermined. The ends were cut back, 3 bases at V and 6 bases at J, with 9 bases in the middle. Germline-derived CDR1 and CDR2 are SEHNR and FQNEAQ (reference sequence). CDR3 length: 13 amino acids.

The chain links TRBV20-1 to TRBJ2-7; TRBD1 agrees at 7 bases. Germline V gene sequence: CDR1 DFQATT, CDR2 SNEGSKA (reference sequence). CDR3 length: 13 amino acids. Trimming at V came to 5 bases and at J to 3 bases, leaving 7 bases not matched to a gene. For the CDR3, the DNA is TGCAGTGCTCGAAACCGGGACAGCTACGAGCAGTACTTC. This translates into CSARNRDSYEQYF.

This clonotype was found a few times. The chain carries TRBV7-3 and TRBJ2-3; possible D gene TRBD1, 5 bases. The CDR3 has 17 residues. Germline values: CDR1 SGHTA, CDR2 FQGTGA. Trimming removed 2 bases from V and 1 base from J, with 16 bases in between. The CDR3 DNA follows: TGTGCCAGCAGCTTAGGCCCAGGGCCAAGGGGCACAGATACGCAGTATTTT. It specifies CASSLGPGPRGTDTQYF.

The rearrangement uses TRBV29-1 and TRBJ2-5, with 13 positions matching TRBD2. Germline V lookup: CDR1 SQVTM, CDR2 ANQGSEA. Losses at the gene ends were 3 bases for V and 3 bases for J; bases not matched to a gene: 1. The length of the CDR3 is 14 residues. The CDR3: CSVDGLAGEETQYF. Here the CDR3 DNA reads TGCAGCGTTGATGGACTAGCGGGGGAAGAGACCCAGTACTTC.

The V call is TRBV28, the J call TRBJ2-7; 8 bases align to TRBD1. Germline V gene lookup returns CDR1 MDHEN and CDR2 SYDVKM. CDR3 length: 15 residues. Germline trimming cut 5 bases from V and 1 base from J; bases unmatched to any gene: 7. The CDR3 sequence is CASSTGQAGSYEQYF. The CDR3 nucleotides are TGTGCCAGCAGTACGGGACAGGCGGGTTCCTACGAGCAGTACTTC.

On this clonotype itself: Given the absence of the conserved phenylalanine or tryptophan at the CDR3 end, a read error is likely. The chain recombines TRBV7-1 with TRBJ2-3, with a possible D match to TRBD1 (6 bases). TRBV7-1 is filed as an ORF, its function uncertain. The CDR3 is 16 amino acids. V was cut by 3 bases and J by 3 bases, with 16 bases left in between. DNA of the CDR3: TGTGCCAGCAGCTCCCGACCGGGCAGGGGTACAGATACGCAGTATTTG. It encodes CASSSRPGRGTDTQYL.